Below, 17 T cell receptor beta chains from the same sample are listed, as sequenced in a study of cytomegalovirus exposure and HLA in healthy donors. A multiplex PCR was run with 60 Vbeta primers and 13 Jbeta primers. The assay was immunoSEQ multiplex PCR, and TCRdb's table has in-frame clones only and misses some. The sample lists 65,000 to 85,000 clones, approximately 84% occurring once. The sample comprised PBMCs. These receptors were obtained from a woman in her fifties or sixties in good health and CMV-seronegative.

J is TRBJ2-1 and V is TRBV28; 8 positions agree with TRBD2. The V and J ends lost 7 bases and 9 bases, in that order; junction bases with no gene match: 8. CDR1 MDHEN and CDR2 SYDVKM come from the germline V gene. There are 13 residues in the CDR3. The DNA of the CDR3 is TGTGCCAGCACTACTACCGGGACTAGTGAGCAGTTCTTC. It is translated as CASTTTGTSEQFF.

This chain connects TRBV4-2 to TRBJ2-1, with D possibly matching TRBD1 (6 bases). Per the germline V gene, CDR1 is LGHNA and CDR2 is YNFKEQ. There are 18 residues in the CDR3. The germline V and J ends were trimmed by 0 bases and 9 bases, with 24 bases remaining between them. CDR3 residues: CASSQDPLGASPVGEQFF. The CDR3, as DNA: TGTGCCAGCAGCCAAGACCCACTGGGGGCCTCCCCCGTGGGTGAGCAGTTCTTC.

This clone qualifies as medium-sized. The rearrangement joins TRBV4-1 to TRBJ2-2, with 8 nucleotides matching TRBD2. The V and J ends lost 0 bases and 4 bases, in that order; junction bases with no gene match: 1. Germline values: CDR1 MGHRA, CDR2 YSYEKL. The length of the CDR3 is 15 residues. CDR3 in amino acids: CASSQDGGGTGELFF. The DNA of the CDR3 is TGCGCCAGCAGCCAAGACGGGGGGGGCACCGGGGAGCTGTTTTTT.

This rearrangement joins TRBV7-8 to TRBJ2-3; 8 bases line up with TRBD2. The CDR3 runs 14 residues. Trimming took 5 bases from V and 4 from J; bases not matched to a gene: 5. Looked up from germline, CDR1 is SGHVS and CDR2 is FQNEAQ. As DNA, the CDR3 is TGTGCCAGCAGCGCGAGCGGGGGAGCAGATACGCAGTATTTT. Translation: CASSASGGADTQYF. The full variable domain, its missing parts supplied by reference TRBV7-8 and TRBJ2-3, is GAGVSQSPRYKVAKRGQDVALRCDPISGHVSLFWYQQALGQGPEFLTYFQNEAQLDKSGLPSDRFFAERPEGSVSTLKIQRTQQEDSAVYLCASSASGGADTQYFGPGTRLTVL.

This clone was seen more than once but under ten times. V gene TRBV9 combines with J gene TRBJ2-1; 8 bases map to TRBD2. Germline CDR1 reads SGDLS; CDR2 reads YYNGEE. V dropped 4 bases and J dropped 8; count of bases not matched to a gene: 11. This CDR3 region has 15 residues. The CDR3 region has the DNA TGTGCCAGCAGCTCACGGGAGGGTCTCGTGGATGAGCAGTTCTTC. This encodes CASSSREGLVDEQFF.

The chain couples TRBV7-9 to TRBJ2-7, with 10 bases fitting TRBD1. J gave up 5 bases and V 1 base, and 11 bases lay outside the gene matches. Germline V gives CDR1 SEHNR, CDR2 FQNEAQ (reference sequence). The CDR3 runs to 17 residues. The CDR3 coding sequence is TGTGCCAGCAGCTTAGGGACCGGGACAGGGGAAAAGGACGAGCAGTACGTC. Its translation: CASSLGTGTGEKDEQYV.

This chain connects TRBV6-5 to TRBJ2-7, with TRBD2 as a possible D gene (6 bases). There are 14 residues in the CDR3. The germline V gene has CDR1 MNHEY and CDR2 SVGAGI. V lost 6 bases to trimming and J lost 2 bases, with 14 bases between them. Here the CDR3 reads CASSSGTSTYEQYF. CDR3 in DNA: TGTGCCAGCAGCTCCGGGACTTCGACCTACGAGCAGTACTTC.

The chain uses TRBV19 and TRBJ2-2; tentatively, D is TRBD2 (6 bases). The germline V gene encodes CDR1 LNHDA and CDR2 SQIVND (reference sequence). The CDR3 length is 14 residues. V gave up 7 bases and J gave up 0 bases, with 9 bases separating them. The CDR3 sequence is CASTAGSNTGELFF. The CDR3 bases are TGTGCCAGTACCGCGGGGTCGAACACCGGGGAGCTGTTTTTT.

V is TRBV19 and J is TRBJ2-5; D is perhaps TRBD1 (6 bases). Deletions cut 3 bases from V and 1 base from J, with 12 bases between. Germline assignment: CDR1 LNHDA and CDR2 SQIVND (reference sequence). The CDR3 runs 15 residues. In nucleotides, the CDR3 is TGTGCCAGTAGTATGGTGGTAGGGGGCCAAGAGACCCAGTACTTC. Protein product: CASSMVVGGQETQYF.

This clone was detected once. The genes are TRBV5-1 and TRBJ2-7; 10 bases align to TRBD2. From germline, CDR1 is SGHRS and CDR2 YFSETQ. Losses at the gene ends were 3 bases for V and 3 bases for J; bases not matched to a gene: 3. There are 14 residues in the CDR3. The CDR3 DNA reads TGCGCCAGCAGCTGGACTAGCGGTAACTACGAGCAGTACTTC. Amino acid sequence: CASSWTSGNYEQYF.

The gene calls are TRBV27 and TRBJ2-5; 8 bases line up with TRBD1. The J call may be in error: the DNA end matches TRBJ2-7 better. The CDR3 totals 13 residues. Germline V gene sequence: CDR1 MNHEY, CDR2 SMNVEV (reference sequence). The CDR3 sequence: CASSAGGSGEQYF. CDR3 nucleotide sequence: TGTGCCAGCAGTGCAGGGGGCTCGGGCGAGCAGTACTTC.

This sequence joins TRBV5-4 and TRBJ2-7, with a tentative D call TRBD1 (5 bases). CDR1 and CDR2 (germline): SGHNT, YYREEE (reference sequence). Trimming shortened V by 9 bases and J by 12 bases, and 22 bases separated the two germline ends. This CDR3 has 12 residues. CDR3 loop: CAIRPVRAAVYF. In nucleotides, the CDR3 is TGTGCCATCCGCCCCGTCAGGGCAGCAGTGTACTTC. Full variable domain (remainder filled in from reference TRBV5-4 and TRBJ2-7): ETGVTQSPTHLIKTRGQQVTLRCSSQSGHNTVSWYQQALGQGPQFIFQYYREEENGRGNFPPRFSGLQFPNYSSELNVNALELDDSALYLCAIRPVRAAVYFGPGTRLTVT.

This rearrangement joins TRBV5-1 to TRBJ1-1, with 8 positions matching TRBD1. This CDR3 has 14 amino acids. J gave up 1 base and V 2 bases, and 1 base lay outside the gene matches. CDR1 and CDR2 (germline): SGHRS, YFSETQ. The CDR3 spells CASSFGQGNTEAFF. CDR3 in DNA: TGCGCCAGCAGCTTTGGACAGGGGAACACTGAAGCTTTCTTT.

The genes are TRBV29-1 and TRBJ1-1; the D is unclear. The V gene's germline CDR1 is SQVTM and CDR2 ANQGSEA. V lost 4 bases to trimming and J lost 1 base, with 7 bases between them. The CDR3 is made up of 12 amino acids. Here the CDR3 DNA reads TGCAGCGTTGGACAACCGAACACTGAAGCTTTCTTT. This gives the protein CSVGQPNTEAFF.

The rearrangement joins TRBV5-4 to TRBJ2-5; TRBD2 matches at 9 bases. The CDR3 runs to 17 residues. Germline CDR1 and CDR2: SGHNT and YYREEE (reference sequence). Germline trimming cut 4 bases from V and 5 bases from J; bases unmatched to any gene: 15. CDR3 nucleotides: TGTGCCAGCAGCCTCGGGGTTAGCGGGGGCCTGGGGGAGACCCAGTACTTC. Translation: CASSLGVSGGLGETQYF.

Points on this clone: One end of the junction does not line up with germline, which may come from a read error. CDR3 in amino acids: CASSLSVHTVNRKPGDEQFF. The CDR3 DNA reads TGTGCTAGCAGCTTAAGCGTACACACAGTGAATCGTAAACCGGGGGATGAGCAGTTCTTC. The chain joins TRBV7-7 to TRBJ2-1, with D perhaps TRBD2 (6 bases). Germline CDR1 SSHAT, CDR2 FNYEAQ (reference sequence). The CDR3 runs to 20 residues.

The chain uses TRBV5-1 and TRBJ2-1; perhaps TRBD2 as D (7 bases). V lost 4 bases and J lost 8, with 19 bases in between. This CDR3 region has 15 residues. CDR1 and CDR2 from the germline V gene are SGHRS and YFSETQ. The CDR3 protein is CASSTHGGQEDEQFF. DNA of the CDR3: TGCGCCAGCAGCACCCACGGGGGGCAGGAGGATGAGCAGTTCTTC.